This TCR beta chain was documented in a study of shared clonotypes between healthy human individuals. General study results and limits: Depth was large, yet rarefaction showed that sorted-subset sequencing was incomplete. Memory subsets had estimated richness that was generally smaller than that of naive subsets.

Terminally differentiated effector memory CD45RA+ cells were excluded by CCR7 positive selection of CD45RO-negative cells. Authors' analysis steps: ImmunoSEQ output lacked quality scores and full-length reads, limiting matched filtering. Method: immunoSEQ multiplex PCR; TCRdb's copy keeps in-frame clones and lacks some. The V and J calls and the clone size are those of that table, but D and trimming were determined from the DNA. Here the sample spans around 2.1 million clones, more than 85% being singletons. Unmatched junction bases numbered 7, after V lost 6 bases and J lost 7 bases. Germline assignment: CDR1 MNHEY and CDR2 SMNVEV (reference sequence). This CDR3 comprises 13 residues. In regard to this clone: Its antigen remains unidentified.

This TCR was sampled from a man between 18 and 29 years old in good health. Some clones in this sample may be carry-over from other donors' samples. The chain has TRBV27 and TRBJ1-1, with TRBD1 identical over 8 bases. Sequencing used naive CD8+ T cells from PBMCs. CDR3 coding DNA: TGTGCCAGCAGGCCCCAGGGGGCTGGTGAAGCTTTCTTT. This gives the protein CASRPQGAGEAFF.